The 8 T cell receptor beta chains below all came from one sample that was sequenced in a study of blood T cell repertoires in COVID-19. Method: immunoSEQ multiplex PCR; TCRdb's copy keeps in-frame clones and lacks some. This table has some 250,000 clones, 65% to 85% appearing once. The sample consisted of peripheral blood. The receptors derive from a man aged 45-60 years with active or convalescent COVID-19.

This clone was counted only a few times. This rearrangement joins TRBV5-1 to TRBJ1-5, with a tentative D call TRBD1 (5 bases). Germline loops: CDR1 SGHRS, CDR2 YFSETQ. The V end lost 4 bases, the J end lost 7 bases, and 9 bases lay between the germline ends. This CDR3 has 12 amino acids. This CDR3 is CASSLQGQPQHF. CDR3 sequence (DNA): TGCGCCAGCAGCCTCCAGGGCCAGCCCCAGCATTTT.

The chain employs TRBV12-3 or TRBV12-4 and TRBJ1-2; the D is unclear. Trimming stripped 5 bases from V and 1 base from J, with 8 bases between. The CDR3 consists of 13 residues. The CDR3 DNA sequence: TGTGCCAGCAGTCAACACCTTAACTATGGCTACACCTTC. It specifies CASSQHLNYGYTF.

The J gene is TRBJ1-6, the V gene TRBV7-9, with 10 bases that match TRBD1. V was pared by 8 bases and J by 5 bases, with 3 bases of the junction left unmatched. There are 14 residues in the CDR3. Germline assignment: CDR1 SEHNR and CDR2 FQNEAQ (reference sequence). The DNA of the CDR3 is TGTGCCAGCCAGACAGGGGGCGATAATTCACCCCTCCACTTT. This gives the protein CASQTGGDNSPLHF.

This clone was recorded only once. CDR3 amino acids: CASSSLLSTNEKLFF. For the CDR3, the DNA is TGTGCCAGCAGCTCCCTCTTGTCGACTAATGAAAAACTGTTTTTT. This sequence joins TRBV11-2 and TRBJ1-4; D is unclear. The V end lost 4 bases, the J end lost 2 bases, and 11 bases lay between the germline ends. The length of the CDR3 is 15 residues. Germline V gene data show CDR1 as SGHAT and CDR2 as FQNNGV.

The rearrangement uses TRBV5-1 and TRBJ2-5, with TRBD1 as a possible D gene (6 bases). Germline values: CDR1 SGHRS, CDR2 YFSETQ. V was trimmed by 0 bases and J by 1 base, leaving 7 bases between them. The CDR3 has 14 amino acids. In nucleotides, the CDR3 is TGCGCCAGCAGCTTGGTCAGGGGCCAAGAGACCCAGTACTTC. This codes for CASSLVRGQETQYF.

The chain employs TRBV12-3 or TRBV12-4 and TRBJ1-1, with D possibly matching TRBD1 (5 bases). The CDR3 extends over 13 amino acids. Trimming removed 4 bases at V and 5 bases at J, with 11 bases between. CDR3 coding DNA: TGTGCCAGCAGTTCTCACGGGGGGACTGAAGCTTTCTTT. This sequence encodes CASSSHGGTEAFF.

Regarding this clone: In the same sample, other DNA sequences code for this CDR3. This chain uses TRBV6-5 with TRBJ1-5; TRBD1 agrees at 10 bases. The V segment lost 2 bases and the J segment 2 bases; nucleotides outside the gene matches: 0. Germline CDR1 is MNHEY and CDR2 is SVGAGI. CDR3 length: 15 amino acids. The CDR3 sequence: CASSYGTGGNQPQHF. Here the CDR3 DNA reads TGTGCCAGCAGTTACGGGACAGGGGGCAATCAGCCCCAGCATTTT.

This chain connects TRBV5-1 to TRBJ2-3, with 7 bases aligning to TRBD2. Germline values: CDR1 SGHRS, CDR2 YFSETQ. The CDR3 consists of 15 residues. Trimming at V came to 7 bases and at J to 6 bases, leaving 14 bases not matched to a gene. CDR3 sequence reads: CASSSRTGGRDTQYF. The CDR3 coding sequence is TGCGCCAGCTCCAGCAGGACGGGAGGTAGGGATACGCAGTATTTT.